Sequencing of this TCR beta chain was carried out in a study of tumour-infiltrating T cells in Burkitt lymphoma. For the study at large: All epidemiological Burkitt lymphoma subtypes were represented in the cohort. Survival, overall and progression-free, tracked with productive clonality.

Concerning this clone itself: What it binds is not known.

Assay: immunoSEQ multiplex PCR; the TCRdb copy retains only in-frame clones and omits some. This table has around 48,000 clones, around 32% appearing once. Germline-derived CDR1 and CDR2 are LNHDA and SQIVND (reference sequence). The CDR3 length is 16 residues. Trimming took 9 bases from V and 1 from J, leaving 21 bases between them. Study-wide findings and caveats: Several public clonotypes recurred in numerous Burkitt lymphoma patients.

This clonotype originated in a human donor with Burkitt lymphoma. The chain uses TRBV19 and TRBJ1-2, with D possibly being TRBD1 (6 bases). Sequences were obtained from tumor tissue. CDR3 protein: CASALPGTGLNYGYTF. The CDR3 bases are TGTGCCAGCGCCCTCCCAGGAACAGGGCTTAACTATGGCTACACCTTC. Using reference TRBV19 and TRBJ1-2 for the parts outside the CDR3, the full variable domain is DGGITQSPKYLFRKEGQNVTLSCEQNLNHDAMYWYRQDPGQGLRLIYYSQIVNDFQKGDIAEGYSVSREKKESFPLTVTSAQKNPTAFYLCASALPGTGLNYGYTFGSGTRLTVV.